These T cell receptor beta chains were read from a single sample in a study of cytotoxic CD8 clonotypes in ibrutinib-treated CLL. The protocol was immunoSEQ multiplex PCR, while the TCRdb copy is restricted to in-frame clones and leaves out a portion. In the table there are fewer than 100,000 clones, more than 75% of which are singletons. Sequenced material: PBMCs, taken after 12 months of ibrutinib treatment. The origin of the receptors is a human donor with chronic lymphocytic leukemia. Both conserved end residues are part of each CDR3. Fields, in order: clone size, V gene, J gene, D gene, CDR3 DNA, CDR3 protein. A D gene is named only where the DNA matches it firmly. Clone size is stated in some rows and not others, as once, few, many or a class when expanded.

>NA|TRBV7-3|TRBJ2-3|TRBD1
TGTGCCAGCAGCTCCGGGTTTTCGAGGACAGGCGGACTCCAAGATACGCAGTATTTT
CASSSGFSRTGGLQDTQYF
>NA|TRBV11-2|TRBJ2-3|TRBD1
TGTGCCAGCAGCCCCGGGCGAGGGGGCAGGACAGATACGCAGTATTTT
CASSPGRGGRTDTQYF
>NA|TRBV4-1|TRBJ2-3|NA
TGCGCCAGCAGCCTGTGGGGGGGGGCCCTGGGAGATACGCAGTATTTT
CASSLWGGALGDTQYF
>once|TRBV6-5|TRBJ1-3|NA
TGTGCCAGCAGTCGGCCCCTTGGAAACACCATATATTTT
CASSRPLGNTIYF
>NA|TRBV28|TRBJ2-7|TRBD1
TGTGCCAGCGTACCCCCGGGACAGGGGGGCTACGAGCAGTACTTC
CASVPPGQGGYEQYF
>once|TRBV7-9|TRBJ2-3|NA
TGTGCCAGCAGCCCTTGGCGGGGCACAGATACGCAGTATTTT
CASSPWRGTDTQYF
>NA|TRBV6-4|TRBJ2-7|TRBD2
TGTGCCAGCAGTGGGGGGGGACCCTCCTACGAGCAGTACTTC
CASSGGGPSYEQYF
>NA|TRBV2|TRBJ1-5|NA
TGTGCCAGCAGTGAGGTGGGCGGTCAGCCCCAGCATTTT
CASSEVGGQPQHF
>NA|TRBV30|TRBJ1-5|NA
TGTGCCTGGAACAACAGGAGGAGCAATCAGCCCCAGCATTTT
CAWNNRRSNQPQHF
>NA|TRBV6-6|TRBJ2-1|TRBD2
TGTGCCAGCAGTTTTCCAGGGAGGGTCCATGAGCAGTTCTTC
CASSFPGRVHEQFF
>NA|TRBV10-3|TRBJ2-3|TRBD2
TGTGCCATCAGTGAAGGAAATAGCGGGACAGATACGCAGTATTTT
CAISEGNSGTDTQYF
>few|TRBV6-1|TRBJ1-5|TRBD1
TGTGCCAGCAGTGTTTACAGGGGAAATCAGCCCCAGCATTTT
CASSVYRGNQPQHF
>NA|TRBV7-9|TRBJ1-3|NA
TGTGCCAGCAGCTTATATCGCGTGGGATCTCCGAATGGAAACACCATATATTTT
CASSLYRVGSPNGNTIYF
>NA|TRBV7-2|TRBJ2-1|TRBD2
TGTGCCAGCAGCTTAGGTCGACTAGGCGGGAGTTCTAATGAGCAGTTCTTC
CASSLGRLGGSSNEQFF
>NA|TRBV5-5|TRBJ2-5|TRBD2
TGTGCCAGCAGCTTGGCTGGCGGGAGGGTGCGCCAAGAGACCCAGTACTTC
CASSLAGGRVRQETQYF
>once|TRBV7-2|TRBJ2-7|NA
TGTGCCAGCAGCTTAACGGGCGGACAGTCCTACGAGCAGTACTTC
CASSLTGGQSYEQYF
>NA|TRBV20-1|TRBJ1-1|TRBD1
TGCAGTGCCCGGGACAGGGGAGTTTTCTTT
CSARDRGVFF
>NA|TRBV6-1|TRBJ2-5|TRBD2
TGTGCCAGCAGCCCAGGACTAGCGTTTATGGAGACCCAGTACTTC
CASSPGLAFMETQYF
>medium-sized|TRBV7-3|TRBJ2-2|NA
TGTGCCAGCAGCTCGGTCGGAGCGGGCGGGGAGCTGTTTTTT
CASSSVGAGGELFF
>NA|TRBV11-3|TRBJ2-1|TRBD1
TGTGCCAGCAGCTCCCGGACAGGTTACAATGAGCAGTTCTTC
CASSSRTGYNEQFF
>NA|TRBV7-9|TRBJ1-1|NA
TGTGCCAGCAGCCACAACTCGAACACTGAAGCTTTCTTT
CASSHNSNTEAFF
>few|TRBV28|TRBJ2-3|TRBD2
TGTGCCAGCAGCTTCCTAGCGGGAACAGATACGCAGTATTTT
CASSFLAGTDTQYF
>many|TRBV4-3|TRBJ2-1|NA
TGCGCCAGCAGCCAAGATCTCCCCACATACAATGAGCAGTTCTTC
CASSQDLPTYNEQFF
>NA|TRBV30|TRBJ1-6|NA
TGTGCCTGGAGCCCCCCCTGGGGGAGCGCAGATTCACCCCTCCACTTT
CAWSPPWGSADSPLHF
>NA|TRBV28|TRBJ2-2|TRBD1
TGTGCCAGCACCTCACCGGGACAGGGATACACCGGGGAGCTGTTTTTT
CASTSPGQGYTGELFF
>NA|TRBV19|TRBJ2-2|NA
TGTGCCACGCCGGTCGGGCGGCCGGGCGGCCAAGCGAACACCGGGGAGCTGTTTTTT
CATPVGRPGGQANTGELFF
>NA|TRBV2|TRBJ1-6|NA
TGTGCCAGCACATGGACTCATCCGGCGGATTCACCCCTCCACTTT
CASTWTHPADSPLHF
>NA|TRBV9|TRBJ2-7|TRBD2
TGTGCCAGCAGCGTAGCAGGATCTAGCGGGAGGTACGAGCAGTACTTC
CASSVAGSSGRYEQYF
>NA|TRBV15|TRBJ2-5|TRBD2
TGTGCCACCAGCAGGAGCGGGGCGTCCGCGGGGGGGACCCAGTACTTC
CATSRSGASAGGTQYF
>NA|TRBV7-3|TRBJ1-1|NA
TGTGCCAGCAGCCCCAACCAGGGGTTGAACACTGAAGCTTTCTTT
CASSPNQGLNTEAFF
>once|TRBV27|TRBJ2-7|TRBD2
TGTGCCAGCAGTTTACGCGGGAGTGGTTCGGACGAGCAGTACTTC
CASSLRGSGSDEQYF
>NA|TRBV6-5|TRBJ1-5|NA
TGTGCCAGCAGTTACTCCATCCTTAGCAATCAGCCCCAGCATTTT
CASSYSILSNQPQHF
>NA|TRBV15|TRBJ2-5|TRBD1
TGTGCCACCAGCAGAGGCCAGGGGGCGGAGACCCAGTACTTC
CATSRGQGAETQYF
>NA|TRBV14|TRBJ1-1|NA
TGTGCCAGCAGCCAATTTGTCGGGGACGGCGGGGGAGCTTTCTTT
CASSQFVGDGGGAFF
>once|TRBV27|TRBJ2-7|TRBD1
TGTGCCAGCAGTGAGGACAGGGGGCTCTACGAGCAGTACTTC
CASSEDRGLYEQYF
>NA|TRBV7-3|TRBJ2-6|NA
TGTGCCAGCAGCTTAACGGCAGGGGCCAACGTCCTGACTTTC
CASSLTAGANVLTF
>NA|TRBV14|TRBJ2-1|TRBD1
TGTGCCAGCAGCCAAACAGGGGGCTCCTACAATGAGCAGTTCTTC
CASSQTGGSYNEQFF
>many|TRBV28|TRBJ1-2|NA
TGTGCCAGCACCGAAGGGGGATATGGCTACACCTTC
CASTEGGYGYTF
>once|TRBV7-2|TRBJ2-7|TRBD1
TGTGCCAGCAGCTTAGGGACAGGCATATCCTCCTACGAGCAGTACTTC
CASSLGTGISSYEQYF
>NA|TRBV28|TRBJ2-7|TRBD1
TGTGCCAGCCTCGACCGGGACAGAAGCGAGCAGTACTTC
CASLDRDRSEQYF